This TCR beta chain was identified during a study of PD-1 blockade in classical Hodgkin lymphoma. With 5 bases clipped from V and 3 bases from J, the junction kept 7 bases outside the gene matches. From germline, CDR1 is SGHDT and CDR2 YYEEEE. This CDR3 is built from 14 residues. A word on this clone: Antigen unknown.

The study, taken as a whole, reports: Sources of repertoire differences remain undefined, possibly disease activity or prior therapy. There was a significant rise in CD4+ TCR diversity by C4D1, with no such rise for CD8+. Complete responders' baseline diversity resembled that of newly diagnosed patients. Reported baseline diversity: healthy donors highest, relapsed/refractory patients lowest.

Assay used: immunoSEQ multiplex PCR; TCRdb lists only in-frame clones, some missing. Found here are about 58,000 clones, approximately 90% of them singletons; the top ten hold more than 9%. All patients relapsed after autologous stem cell transplantation, and brentuximab vedotin exposure varied. V is TRBV5-6 and J is TRBJ2-7; 8 bases are shared with TRBD1. The origin of this receptor is a human donor with classical Hodgkin lymphoma. Sequences were derived from peripheral blood mononuclear cells (PBMCs), sampled before the second cycle of nivolumab. In DNA, the CDR3 is TGTGCCAGCAGGGAGGGACAGGCGTTCTACGAGCAGTACTTC. This encodes CASREGQAFYEQYF.